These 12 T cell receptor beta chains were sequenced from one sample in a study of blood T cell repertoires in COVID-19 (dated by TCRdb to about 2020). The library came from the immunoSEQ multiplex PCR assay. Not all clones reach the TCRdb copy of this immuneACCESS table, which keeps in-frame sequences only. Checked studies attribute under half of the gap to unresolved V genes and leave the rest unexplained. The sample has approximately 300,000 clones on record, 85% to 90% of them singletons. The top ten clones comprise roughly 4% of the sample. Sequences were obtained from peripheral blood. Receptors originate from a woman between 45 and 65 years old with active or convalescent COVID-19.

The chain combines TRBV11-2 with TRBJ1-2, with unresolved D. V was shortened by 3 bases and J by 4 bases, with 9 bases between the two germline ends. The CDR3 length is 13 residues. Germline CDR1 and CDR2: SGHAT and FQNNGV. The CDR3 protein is CASSFAGLYGYTF. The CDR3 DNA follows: TGTGCCAGCAGCTTTGCTGGCCTCTATGGCTACACCTTC. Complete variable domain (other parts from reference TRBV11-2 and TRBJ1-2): EAGVAQSPRYKIIEKRQSVAFWCNPISGHATLYWYQQILGQGPKLLIQFQNNGVVDDSQLPKDRFSAERLKGVDSTLKIQPAKLEDSAVYLCASSFAGLYGYTFGSGTRLTVV.

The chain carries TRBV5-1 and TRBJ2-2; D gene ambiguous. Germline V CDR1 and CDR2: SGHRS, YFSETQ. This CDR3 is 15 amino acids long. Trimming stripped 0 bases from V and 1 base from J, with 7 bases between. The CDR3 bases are TGCGCCAGCAGCTTGGAACCGAGGAACACCGGGGAGCTGTTTTTT. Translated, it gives CASSLEPRNTGELFF.

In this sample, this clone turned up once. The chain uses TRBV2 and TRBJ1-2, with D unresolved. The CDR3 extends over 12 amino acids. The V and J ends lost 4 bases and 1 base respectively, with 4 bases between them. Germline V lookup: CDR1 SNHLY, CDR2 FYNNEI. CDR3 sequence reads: CASSASNYGYTF. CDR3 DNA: TGTGCCAGCAGTGCCAGTAACTATGGCTACACCTTC.

DNA of the CDR3: TGTGCCAGCAGGCGAAGCGCAGGGACAGGGACCAAAAACATTCAGTACTTC. As protein: CASRRSAGTGTKNIQYF. V gene TRBV6-6 combines with J gene TRBJ2-4; 9 nucleotides line up with TRBD1. The CDR3 extends over 17 amino acids. V gave up 6 bases and J gave up 2 bases; unmatched junction bases: 11. Germline V gives CDR1 MNHNY, CDR2 SVGAGI (reference sequence).

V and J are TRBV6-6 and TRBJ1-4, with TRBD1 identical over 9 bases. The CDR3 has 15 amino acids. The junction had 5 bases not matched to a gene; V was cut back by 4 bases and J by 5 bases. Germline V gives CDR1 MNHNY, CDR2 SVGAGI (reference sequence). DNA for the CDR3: TGTGCCAGCAGTTCGGTGGACAGGGGAAATGAAAAACTGTTTTTT. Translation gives CASSSVDRGNEKLFF.

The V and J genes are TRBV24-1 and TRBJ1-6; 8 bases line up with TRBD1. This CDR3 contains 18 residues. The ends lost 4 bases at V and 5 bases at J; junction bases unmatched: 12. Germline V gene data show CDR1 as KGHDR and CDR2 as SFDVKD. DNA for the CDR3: TGTGCCACCAGTGAGCCTGACAGGGGCGAAGAGAATAATTCACCCCTCCACTTT. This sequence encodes CATSEPDRGEENNSPLHF.

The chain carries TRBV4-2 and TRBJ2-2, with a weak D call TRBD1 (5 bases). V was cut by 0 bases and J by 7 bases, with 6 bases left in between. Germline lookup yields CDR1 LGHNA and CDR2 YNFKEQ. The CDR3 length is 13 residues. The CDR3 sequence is CASSQDTGGELFF. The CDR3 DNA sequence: TGTGCCAGCAGCCAAGATACAGGCGGGGAGCTGTTTTTT.

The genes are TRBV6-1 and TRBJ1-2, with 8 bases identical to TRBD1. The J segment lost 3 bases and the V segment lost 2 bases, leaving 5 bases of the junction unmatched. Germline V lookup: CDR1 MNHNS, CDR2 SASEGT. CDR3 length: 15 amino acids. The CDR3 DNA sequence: TGTGCCAGCAGTGAATGGACAGGGTTGGACTATGGCTACACCTTC. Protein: CASSEWTGLDYGYTF.

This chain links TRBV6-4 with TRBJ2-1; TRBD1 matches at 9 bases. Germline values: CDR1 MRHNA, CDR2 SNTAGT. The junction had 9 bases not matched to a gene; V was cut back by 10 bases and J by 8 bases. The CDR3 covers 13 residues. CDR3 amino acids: CATAGQGSHEQFF. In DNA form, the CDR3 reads TGTGCCACCGCGGGACAGGGTTCCCATGAGCAGTTCTTC.

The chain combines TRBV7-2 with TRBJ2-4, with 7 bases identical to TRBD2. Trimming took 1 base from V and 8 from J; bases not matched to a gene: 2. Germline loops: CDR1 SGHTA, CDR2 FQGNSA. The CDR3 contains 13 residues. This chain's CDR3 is CASSLVGRDIQYF. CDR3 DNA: TGTGCCAGCAGCTTAGTGGGGAGGGACATTCAGTACTTC.

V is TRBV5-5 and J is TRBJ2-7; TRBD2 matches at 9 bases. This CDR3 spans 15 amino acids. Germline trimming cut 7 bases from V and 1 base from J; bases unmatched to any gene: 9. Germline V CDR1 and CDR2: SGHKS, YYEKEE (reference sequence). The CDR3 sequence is CASSARLAGSYEQYF. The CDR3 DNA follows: TGTGCCAGCTCCGCCCGGCTAGCGGGATCCTACGAGCAGTACTTC.

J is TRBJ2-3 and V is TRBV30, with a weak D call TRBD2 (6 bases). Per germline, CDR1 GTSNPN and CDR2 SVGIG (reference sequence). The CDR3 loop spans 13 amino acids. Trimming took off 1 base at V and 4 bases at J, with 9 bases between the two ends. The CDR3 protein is CAWSARLADTQYF. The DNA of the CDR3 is TGTGCCTGGAGTGCGAGACTAGCAGATACGCAGTATTTT.